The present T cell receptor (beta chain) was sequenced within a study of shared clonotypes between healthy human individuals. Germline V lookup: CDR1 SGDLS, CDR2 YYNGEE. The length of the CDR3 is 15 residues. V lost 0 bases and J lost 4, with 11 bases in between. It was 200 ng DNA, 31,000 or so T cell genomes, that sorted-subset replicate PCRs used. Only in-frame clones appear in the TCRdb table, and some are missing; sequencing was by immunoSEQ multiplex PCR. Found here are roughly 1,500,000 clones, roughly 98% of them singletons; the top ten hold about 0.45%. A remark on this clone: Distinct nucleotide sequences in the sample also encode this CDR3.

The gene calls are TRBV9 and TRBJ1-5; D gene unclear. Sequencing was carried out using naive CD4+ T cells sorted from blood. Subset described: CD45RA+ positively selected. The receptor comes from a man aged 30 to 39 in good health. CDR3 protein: CASSVGPAGNQPQHF. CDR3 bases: TGTGCCAGCAGCGTAGGGCCCGCAGGTAATCAGCCCCAGCATTTT.